This T cell receptor (beta chain) is drawn from a study of T-cell reconstitution after alpha-beta-depleted transplantation in children. CDR3 length equals 17 residues. The V end lost 2 bases, the J end lost 0 bases, and 14 bases lay between the germline ends. In its sample, this clonotype was seen many times. Unique molecular identifiers were incorporated during preparation of the TCRbeta library. Via MiXCR, TCRdb re-called the PCR reads, giving one row per CDR3 protein. The sample lists hundreds of thousands of distinct CDR3 sequences, under 13% occurring once. This clonotype originated in a child younger than two with acute myeloid leukemia, due to receive a stem cell transplant. The chain employs TRBV12-3 or TRBV12-4 and TRBJ2-1; tentatively, D is TRBD2 (5 bases). The material sequenced was PBMCs, taken before TCRalphabeta/CD19-depleted stem cell transplant. The CDR3 DNA reads TGTGCCAGCAGTTTAACGGGGTCGAGGAGCTCCTACAATGAGCAGTTCTTC. Translation gives CASSLTGSRSSYNEQFF.